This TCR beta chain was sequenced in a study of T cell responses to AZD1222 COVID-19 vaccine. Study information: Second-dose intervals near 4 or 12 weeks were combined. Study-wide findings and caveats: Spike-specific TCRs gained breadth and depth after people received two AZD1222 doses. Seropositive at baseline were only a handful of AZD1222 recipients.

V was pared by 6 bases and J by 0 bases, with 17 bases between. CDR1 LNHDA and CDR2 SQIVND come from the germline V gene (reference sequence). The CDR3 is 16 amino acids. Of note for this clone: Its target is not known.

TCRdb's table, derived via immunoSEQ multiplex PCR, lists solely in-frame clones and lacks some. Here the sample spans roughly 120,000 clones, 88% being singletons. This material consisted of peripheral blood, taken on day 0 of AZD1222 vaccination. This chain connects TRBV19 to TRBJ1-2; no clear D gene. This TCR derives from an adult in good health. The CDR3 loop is CASRTLQAGANYGYTF. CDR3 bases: TGTGCCAGTAGGACCCTCCAGGCCGGCGCTAACTATGGCTACACCTTC.